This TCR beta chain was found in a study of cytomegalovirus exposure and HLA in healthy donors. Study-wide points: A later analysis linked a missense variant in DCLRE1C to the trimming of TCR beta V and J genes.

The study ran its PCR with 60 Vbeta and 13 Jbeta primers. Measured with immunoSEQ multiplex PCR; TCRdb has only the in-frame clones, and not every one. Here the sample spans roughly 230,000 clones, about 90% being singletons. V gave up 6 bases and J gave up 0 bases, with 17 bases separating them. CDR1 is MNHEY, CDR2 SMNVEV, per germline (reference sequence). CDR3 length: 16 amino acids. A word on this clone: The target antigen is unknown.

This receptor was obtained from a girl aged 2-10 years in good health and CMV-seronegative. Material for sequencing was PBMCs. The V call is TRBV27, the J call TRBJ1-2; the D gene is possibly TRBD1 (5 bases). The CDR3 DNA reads TGTGCCAGCAGGTCGGACACTTGGTTAGCTAACTATGGCTACACCTTC. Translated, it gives CASRSDTWLANYGYTF.